The following is a T cell receptor beta chain sequence with its context. Its specificity is unknown. The data originate from a study of beta chain features in type 1 diabetes. General study points: Moderate but significant shortening of TCRB CDR3s was recorded in all four CD4+ subsets from Type 1 diabetes patients. cDNA-based sequencing might over-represent cells highly expressing TCR.

Only one heparinised blood draw was taken per donor, and its volume averaged about 116 mL. Via CD45RO/CCR7/CD25/CD127/CD95/CD27, cells of the CD4+ naive, central memory, regulatory and stem cell-like memory subsets were sorted. The CDR3 has 14 residues. The V end was cut by 4 bases, the J end by 11 bases, with 20 bases between. Germline V gene data show CDR1 as SEHNR and CDR2 as FQNEAQ (reference sequence). What was sequenced were expressed TCRB transcripts, since all of the isolated RNA had been reverse transcribed. The protocol was immunoSEQ multiplex PCR, while the TCRdb copy is restricted to in-frame clones and leaves out a portion. Among almost 350,000 clones listed, roughly 8% were seen once.

The sequence was collected from a woman between 18 and 30 years old in good health. The chain employs TRBV7-9 and TRBJ2-5, with D perhaps matching TRBD2 (6 bases). Specimen: central memory CD4+ T cells from blood. The CDR3 DNA reads TGTGCCAGCAGCTCCAGGGCCCTGTCGGGAGAGCAGTACTTC. Residues: CASSSRALSGEQYF.